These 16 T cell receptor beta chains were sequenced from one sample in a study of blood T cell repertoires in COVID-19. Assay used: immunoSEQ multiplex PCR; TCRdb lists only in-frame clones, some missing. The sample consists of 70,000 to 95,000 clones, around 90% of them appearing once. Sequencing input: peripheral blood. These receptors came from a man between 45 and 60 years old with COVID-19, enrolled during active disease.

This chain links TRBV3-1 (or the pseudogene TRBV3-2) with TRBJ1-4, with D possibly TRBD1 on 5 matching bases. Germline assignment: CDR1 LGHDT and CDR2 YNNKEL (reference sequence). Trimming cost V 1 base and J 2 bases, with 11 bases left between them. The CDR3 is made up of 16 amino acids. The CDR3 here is CASSQAWDLTNEKLFF. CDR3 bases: TGTGCCAGCAGCCAAGCCTGGGACTTGACTAATGAAAAACTGTTTTTT.

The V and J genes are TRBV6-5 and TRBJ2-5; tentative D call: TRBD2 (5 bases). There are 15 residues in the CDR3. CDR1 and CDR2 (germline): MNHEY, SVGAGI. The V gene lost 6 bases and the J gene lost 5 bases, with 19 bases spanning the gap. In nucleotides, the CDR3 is TGTGCCAGCAGGGGGAGTGCCATCGCCGCGGAGACCCAGTACTTC. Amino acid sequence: CASRGSAIAAETQYF.

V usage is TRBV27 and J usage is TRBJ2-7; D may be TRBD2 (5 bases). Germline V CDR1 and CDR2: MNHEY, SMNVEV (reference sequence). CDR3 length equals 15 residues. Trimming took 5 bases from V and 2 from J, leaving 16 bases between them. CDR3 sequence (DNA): TGTGCCAGCAGTCCCTACCACGAGGGTCCCTACGAGCAGTACTTC. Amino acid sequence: CASSPYHEGPYEQYF.

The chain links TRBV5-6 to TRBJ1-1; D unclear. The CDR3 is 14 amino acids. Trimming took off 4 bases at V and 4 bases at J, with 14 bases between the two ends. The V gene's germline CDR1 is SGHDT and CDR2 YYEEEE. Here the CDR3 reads CASSPPKVSTEAFF. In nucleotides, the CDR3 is TGTGCCAGCAGCCCCCCCAAAGTGAGCACTGAAGCTTTCTTT.

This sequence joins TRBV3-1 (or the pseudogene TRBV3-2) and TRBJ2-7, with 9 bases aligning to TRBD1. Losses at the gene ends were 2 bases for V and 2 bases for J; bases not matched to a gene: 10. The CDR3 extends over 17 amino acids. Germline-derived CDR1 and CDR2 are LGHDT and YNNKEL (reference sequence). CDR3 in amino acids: CASSQTIPGQGPYEQYF. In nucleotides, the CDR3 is TGTGCCAGCAGCCAAACGATACCGGGACAGGGACCCTACGAGCAGTACTTC.

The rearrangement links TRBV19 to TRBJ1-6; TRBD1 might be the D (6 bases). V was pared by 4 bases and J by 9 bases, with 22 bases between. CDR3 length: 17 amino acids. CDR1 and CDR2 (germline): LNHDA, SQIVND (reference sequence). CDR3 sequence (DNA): TGTGCCAGTAGTAACCCCGGGACAAGACTAACGGGTTCACCCCTCCACTTT. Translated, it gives CASSNPGTRLTGSPLHF.

CDR3 nucleotide sequence: TGTGCCAGTAGTTTTACAGGCCAAGAGACCCAGTACTTC. The encoded protein is CASSFTGQETQYF. This chain links TRBV19 with TRBJ2-5, with TRBD1 as a possible D gene (5 bases). Germline assignment: CDR1 LNHDA and CDR2 SQIVND (reference sequence). V lost 5 bases and J 1 base, leaving 8 bases between the germline ends. This CDR3 is 13 amino acids long.

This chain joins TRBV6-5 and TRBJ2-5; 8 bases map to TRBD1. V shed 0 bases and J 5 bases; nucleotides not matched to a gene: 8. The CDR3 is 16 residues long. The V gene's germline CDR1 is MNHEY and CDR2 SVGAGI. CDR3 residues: CASSYSAYRGRETQYF. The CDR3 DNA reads TGTGCCAGCAGTTACTCGGCCTACAGGGGGAGGGAGACCCAGTACTTC.

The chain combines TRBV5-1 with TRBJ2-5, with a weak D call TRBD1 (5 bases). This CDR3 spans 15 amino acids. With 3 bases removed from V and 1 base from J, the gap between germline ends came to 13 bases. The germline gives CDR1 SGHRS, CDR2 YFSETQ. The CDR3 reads CASSSPQGLQETQYF. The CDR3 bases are TGCGCCAGCAGCTCCCCCCAGGGCCTCCAAGAGACCCAGTACTTC. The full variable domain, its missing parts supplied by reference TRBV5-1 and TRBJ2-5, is KAGVTQTPRYLIKTRGQQVTLSCSPISGHRSVSWYQQTPGQGLQFLFEYFSETQRNKGNFPGRFSGRQFSNSRSEMNVSTLELGDSALYLCASSSPQGLQETQYFGPGTRLLVL.

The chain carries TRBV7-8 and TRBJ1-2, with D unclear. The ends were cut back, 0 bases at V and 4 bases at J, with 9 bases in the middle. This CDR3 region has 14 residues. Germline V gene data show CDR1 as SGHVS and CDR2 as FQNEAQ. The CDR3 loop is CASSLANSLYGYTF. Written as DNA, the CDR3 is TGTGCCAGCAGCTTAGCGAACAGTCTCTATGGCTACACCTTC.

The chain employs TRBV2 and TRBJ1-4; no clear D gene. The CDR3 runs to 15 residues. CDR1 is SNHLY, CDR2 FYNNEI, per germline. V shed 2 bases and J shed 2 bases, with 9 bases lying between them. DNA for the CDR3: TGTGCCAGCAGTGAATCTGGCAGGACTAATGAAAAACTGTTTTTT. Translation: CASSESGRTNEKLFF.

This CDR3 is CASRRRYNEQFF. CDR3 DNA sequence: TGTGCCAGCAGGCGTCGCTACAATGAGCAGTTCTTC. The V and J genes are TRBV13 and TRBJ2-1; D ambiguous. The V and J ends lost 6 bases and 3 bases respectively, with 6 bases between them. Germline V gene lookup returns CDR1 PRHDT and CDR2 FYEKMQ (reference sequence). The CDR3 consists of 12 residues.

The CDR3 loop reads CASLNSGTAFGYTF. In DNA, the CDR3 is TGTGCCAGCTTGAATTCCGGGACAGCCTTTGGCTACACCTTC. The chain is built from TRBV28 and TRBJ1-2; 7 nucleotides agree with TRBD1. The length of the CDR3 is 14 residues. Unmatched junction bases numbered 13, after V lost 8 bases and J lost 7 bases. Germline values: CDR1 MDHEN, CDR2 SYDVKM.

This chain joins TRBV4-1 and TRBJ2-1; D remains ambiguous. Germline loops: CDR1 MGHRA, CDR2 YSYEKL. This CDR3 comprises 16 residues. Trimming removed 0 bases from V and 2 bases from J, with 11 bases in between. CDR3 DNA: TGCGCCAGCAGCCAAGACCCCCGGTCCCCCTACAATGAGCAGTTCTTC. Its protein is CASSQDPRSPYNEQFF.

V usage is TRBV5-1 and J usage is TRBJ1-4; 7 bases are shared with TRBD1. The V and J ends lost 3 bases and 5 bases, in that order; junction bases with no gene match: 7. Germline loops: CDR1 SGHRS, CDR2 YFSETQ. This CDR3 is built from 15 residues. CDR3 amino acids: CASSSGGGGNEKLFF. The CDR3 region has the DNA TGCGCCAGCAGCTCGGGAGGGGGCGGAAATGAAAAACTGTTTTTT.

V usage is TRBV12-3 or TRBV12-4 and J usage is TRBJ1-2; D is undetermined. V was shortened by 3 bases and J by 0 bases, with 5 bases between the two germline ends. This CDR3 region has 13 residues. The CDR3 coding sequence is TGTGCCAGCAGTTTTGGCCCTAACTATGGCTACACCTTC. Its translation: CASSFGPNYGYTF.